This is a list of T cell receptor beta chains from one sample in a study of shared clonotypes between healthy human individuals. Profiling relied on immunoSEQ multiplex PCR, and the TCRdb table lists in-frame clones only, not all of them. In the table there are about 2.5 million clones, about 90% of which are singletons. Material: naive CD4+ T cells from PBMCs. These receptors were taken from a man aged 18 to 29 in good health. Some clones in this sample may be carry-over from other donors' samples. The CDR3 runs from the conserved cysteine through the conserved F or W.

j_call v_call cdr3_aa
TRBJ1-5 TRBV29-1 CSVRQYSNQPQHF
TRBJ2-7 TRBV5-1 CASSLGLVGSEQYF
TRBJ2-7 TRBV28 CASIPPGRNEQYF
TRBJ2-2 TRBV5-1 CASSVEWGAGELFF
TRBJ2-1 TRBV30 CAWRGGGQPYNEQFF
TRBJ1-1 TRBV7-3 CASSQYRDTEAFF
TRBJ2-1 TRBV19 CASSALTSRDYNEQFF
TRBJ2-2 TRBV27 CASRGGPGTGELFF
TRBJ1-4 TRBV30 CAWRETGYGNEKLFF
TRBJ1-1 TRBV6-5 CASSYSRVRNEAFF
TRBJ1-1 TRBV27 CASSLATEAFF
TRBJ1-3 TRBV5-1 CASSPNRGEGNTIYF
TRBJ2-2 TRBV28 CASSTPGGTNTGELFF
TRBJ1-4 TRBV5-1 CASSRGSSNEKLFF
TRBJ2-1 TRBV6-5 CASSHRDNEQFF
TRBJ2-5 TRBV12-5 CASGTGTSGSRQETQYF
TRBJ2-5 TRBV9 CASSVAPGGGETQYF
TRBJ2-1 TRBV2 CASSGGRNEQFF
TRBJ2-2 TRBV15 CATRAEMNTGELFF
TRBJ2-5 TRBV5-4 CASSSPGQGALETQYF
TRBJ2-2 TRBV27 CASIARTSGSWRNTGELFF
TRBJ2-7 TRBV5-4 CASSSRRGSYEQYF
TRBJ2-3 TRBV18 CASSPRTSGSTDTQYF
TRBJ2-1 TRBV4-2 CASSQDGGLGNEQFF
TRBJ2-2 TRBV7-3 CASSLLGANTGELFF
TRBJ1-1 TRBV4-2 CASSQLGRAHLEAFF
TRBJ1-2 TRBV28 CASSLPTNYGYTF
TRBJ2-1 TRBV7-7 CASSPQDTHKQFF
TRBJ2-7 TRBV6-5 CASGYRDRSYEQYF
TRBJ2-2 TRBV5-6 CASSQGQLTNTGELFF
TRBJ1-4 TRBV5-4 CATHFARGGNERLFF
TRBJ1-2 TRBV11-2 CASSSPRTGLYGYTF
TRBJ2-7 TRBV4-1 CASSQDRGIPYEQYF
TRBJ1-1 TRBV10-2 CASRLSQLNTEAFF
TRBJ2-7 TRBV6-1 CASSDLGDPPYEQYF
TRBJ1-5 TRBV28 CATYPGGLQPQHF
TRBJ1-2 TRBV29-1 CSVKRRRTGEEYGYTF
TRBJ1-1 TRBV11-2 CASSTPRGPNTEAFF
TRBJ2-5 TRBV5-1 CASSLGQGNLQETQYF
TRBJ1-4 TRBV6-5 CASRNPSGGLFF
TRBJ1-2 TRBV2 CASSPAMDYNYGYTF
NA TRBV7-3 CASRGPGLAGGPYEQYF
TRBJ2-3 TRBV4-2 CASSQDRSLQHTDTQYF
TRBJ1-4 TRBV4-2 CASSQAGLGEKLFF
TRBJ2-6 TRBV11-2 CASSLGQGPPSGANVLTF
TRBJ1-4 TRBV7-9 CASSFLREATNEKLFF
TRBJ1-2 TRBV19 CASSSGQYGYTF
TRBJ1-3 TRBV29-1 CSVEGAGRSGNTIYF